These 13 T cell receptor beta chains originate from one sample sequenced in a study of blood T cell repertoires in COVID-19. TCRdb keeps only in-frame clones here, not all; method: immunoSEQ multiplex PCR. Found here are 240,000 or so clones, about 86% of them singletons; the top ten hold less than 8%. Sequenced material: peripheral blood. The receptors were gathered from a man in his sixties with acute or convalescent COVID-19.

The V and J genes are TRBV5-5 and TRBJ1-1, with TRBD1 matching over 7 bases. The ends lost 2 bases at V and 1 base at J; junction bases unmatched: 2. This CDR3 region has 14 residues. Germline CDR1 SGHKS, CDR2 YYEKEE (reference sequence). As DNA, the CDR3 is TGTGCCAGCAGCTTACAGGGGAGGAACACTGAAGCTTTCTTT. Amino acid sequence: CASSLQGRNTEAFF.

This sequence joins TRBV6-1 and TRBJ2-5, with 8 bases lining up with TRBD2. Germline CDR1 MNHNS, CDR2 SASEGT. The CDR3 covers 14 residues. V shed 3 bases and J 4 bases; nucleotides not matched to a gene: 4. CDR3 in amino acids: CASSDRLAGETQYF. The CDR3 DNA sequence: TGTGCCAGCAGTGATAGGCTAGCGGGAGAGACCCAGTACTTC.

This chain links TRBV27 with TRBJ2-7; TRBD1 agrees at 12 bases. The germline CDR1 and CDR2 sequences are MNHEY and SMNVEV (reference sequence). The junction had 10 bases not matched to a gene; V was cut back by 6 bases and J by 7 bases. The CDR3 is 15 amino acids. CDR3 residues: CASSPRGQGAGEQYF. CDR3 DNA: TGTGCCAGCAGCCCCAGGGGACAGGGGGCGGGGGAGCAGTACTTC.

This chain uses TRBV19 with TRBJ1-5; no reliable D call. Trimming shortened V by 7 bases and J by 5 bases, and 12 bases separated the two germline ends. Germline V gene sequence: CDR1 LNHDA, CDR2 SQIVND (reference sequence). The CDR3 loop spans 13 amino acids. CDR3 region: CASMETGYQPQHF. The DNA of the CDR3 is TGTGCCAGTATGGAGACCGGGTATCAGCCCCAGCATTTT.

V and J are TRBV15 and TRBJ1-1; TRBD1 aligns across 7 bases. The CDR3 is made up of 14 amino acids. Germline CDR1 and CDR2: LNHNV and YYDKDF (reference sequence). The V segment lost 4 bases and the J segment 3 bases; nucleotides outside the gene matches: 5. CDR3: CATSIGGGHTEAFF. The CDR3 DNA reads as TGTGCCACCAGCATTGGAGGGGGCCACACTGAAGCTTTCTTT. Full variable domain (remainder filled in from reference TRBV15 and TRBJ1-1): DAMVIQNPRYQVTQFGKPVTLSCSQTLNHNVMYWYQQKSSQAPKLLFHYYDKDFNNEADTPDNFQSRRPNTSFCFLDIRSPGLGDTAMYLCATSIGGGHTEAFFGQGTRLTVV.

The count of this clone is one. This chain joins TRBV28 and TRBJ2-7; 10 bases are a match to TRBD2. V gave up 4 bases and J gave up 5 bases; unmatched junction bases: 11. This CDR3 is built from 16 residues. CDR1 is MDHEN and CDR2 is SYDVKM in the germline V gene. The CDR3 region has the DNA TGTGCCAGCAGTTCTACAGCGGGAGGGCCTGTAAACGAGCAGTACTTC. This translates into CASSSTAGGPVNEQYF.

J is TRBJ2-1 and V is TRBV4-3; D might be TRBD1 (6 bases). In germline, CDR1 is LGHNA, CDR2 YSLEER. The CDR3 is 16 amino acids. Trimming took 0 bases from V and 0 from J, leaving 9 bases between them. The CDR3 DNA follows: TGCGCCAGCAGCCAAGAAGGACAGAGCTCCTACAATGAGCAGTTCTTC. Protein product: CASSQEGQSSYNEQFF.

The V and J genes are TRBV5-5 and TRBJ1-2, with 7 bases that match TRBD1. Trimming at V came to 1 base and at J to 8 bases, leaving 8 bases not matched to a gene. CDR1 is SGHKS, CDR2 YYEKEE, per germline (reference sequence). The CDR3 is made up of 14 amino acids. CDR3 coding DNA: TGTGCCAGCAGCTTGACCCAGACAGGGATCGGCTACACCTTC. Translation gives CASSLTQTGIGYTF.

The sample holds a few counts of this clone. Other DNA sequences of this sample code for an identical CDR3. V gene TRBV15 combines with J gene TRBJ1-3; the D is unclear. The V end lost 1 base, the J end lost 3 bases, and 7 bases lay between the germline ends. The CDR3 runs 14 residues. The germline gives CDR1 LNHNV, CDR2 YYDKDF (reference sequence). In DNA, the CDR3 is TGTGCCACCAGCAGAGGGTCAGGTGGAAACACCATATATTTT. Protein sequence: CATSRGSGGNTIYF.

The chain links TRBV18 to TRBJ2-1; no reliable D call. Germline V gene sequence: CDR1 KGHSH, CDR2 LQKENI. V was trimmed by 2 bases and J by 0 bases, leaving 8 bases between them. This CDR3 has 15 residues. In DNA form, the CDR3 reads TGTGCCAGCTCACCAGAGGTGAGCTCCTACAATGAGCAGTTCTTC. Translated: CASSPEVSSYNEQFF.

The rearrangement uses TRBV29-1 and TRBJ2-7, with 9 bases aligning to TRBD2. Unmatched junction bases numbered 22, after V lost 4 bases and J lost 6 bases. CDR3 length equals 18 residues. Germline V lookup: CDR1 SQVTM, CDR2 ANQGSEA. CDR3 nucleotides: TGCAGCGTTGTATCGCTAGCGGGAAATTACGTGGGGTTAAGCGAGCAGTACTTC. Encoded protein: CSVVSLAGNYVGLSEQYF.

This clone appeared a single time. V gene TRBV6-6 combines with J gene TRBJ1-5, with D perhaps TRBD1 (5 bases). The length of the CDR3 is 15 residues. V lost 6 bases and J lost 0, with 12 bases in between. The germline CDR1 and CDR2 sequences are MNHNY and SVGAGI (reference sequence). CDR3 residues: CASSPGGDSNQPQHF. The CDR3 region has the DNA TGTGCCAGCAGCCCCGGGGGGGATAGCAATCAGCCCCAGCATTTT.

The rearrangement uses TRBV18 and TRBJ2-5; D not certain. Germline CDR1 is KGHSH and CDR2 is LQKENI. Deletions cut 1 base from V and 2 bases from J, with 8 bases between. The CDR3 has 14 residues. In DNA, the CDR3 is TGTGCCAGCTCACCACTAAATTTACAAGAGACCCAGTACTTC. Its translation is CASSPLNLQETQYF. The full variable domain, in which reference TRBV18 and TRBJ2-5 provide the parts outside the CDR3, is NAGVMQNPRHLVRRRGQEARLRCSPMKGHSHVYWYRQLPEEGLKFMVYLQKENIIDESGMPKERFSAEFPKEGPSILRIQQVVRGDSAAYFCASSPLNLQETQYFGPGTRLLVL.